The 21 T cell receptor beta chains in this list originate from one sample, sequenced in a study of human T cells and chemical hapten exposure. The sample's time point: patch test 3, about 24 weeks after DPC sensitization. Regarding treatment: therapeutic diphenylcyclopropenone sensitization with weekly scalp DPC. Each CDR3 protein gets one entry after TCRdb re-called the RACE reads with MiXCR. Here the sample spans roughly 200,000 distinct CDR3 sequences, around 25% being singletons. Specimen: whole blood, collected in connection with sensitization to the hapten diphenylcyclopropenone (DPC). The receptors here all came from a woman in her thirties or forties with alopecia areata. Some clones in this sample may be carry-over from other donors' samples.

The V and J genes are TRBV7-9 and TRBJ1-2, with TRBD1 as a possible D gene (6 bases). Trimming took off 4 bases at V and 5 bases at J, with 17 bases between the two ends. The germline V gene has CDR1 SEHNR and CDR2 FQNEAQ (reference sequence). The CDR3 sequence is 15 residues long. In DNA, the CDR3 is TGTGCCAGCAGCTCTAACAGGGCACTGGAGTATGGCTACACCTTC. The encoded protein is CASSSNRALEYGYTF.

The CDR3 nucleotides read TGTGCCAGCAGCACAGGCCCAGATACGCAGTATTTT. It is translated as CASSTGPDTQYF. The V and J genes are TRBV7-2 and TRBJ2-3; a weak D match, TRBD1 (5 bases). Germline CDR1 reads SGHTA; CDR2 reads FQGNSA. The CDR3 totals 12 residues. Trimming took 5 bases from V and 4 from J, leaving 7 bases between them.

CDR3 nucleotides: TGTGCCAGCAGTTACGGGGTGGAAGGAAACACCATATATTTT. Its protein product is CASSYGVEGNTIYF. The V call is TRBV6-2 or TRBV6-3, the J call TRBJ1-3; D unclear. CDR1 MNHEY and CDR2 SVGEGT come from the germline V gene. This CDR3 contains 14 residues. The ends were cut back, 2 bases at V and 4 bases at J, with 9 bases in the middle.

The chain employs TRBV20-1 and TRBJ1-6, with 9 bases identical to TRBD1. The CDR3 extends over 18 amino acids. J lost 7 bases, V lost 1 base, and 14 bases had no gene match. CDR1 and CDR2 (germline): DFQATT, SNEGSKA (reference sequence). This chain's CDR3 is CSARGQGNGQGWNSPLHF. The CDR3 nucleotides read TGCAGTGCTAGAGGCCAGGGGAATGGACAGGGGTGGAATTCACCCCTCCACTTT.

This clonotype has a handful of counts. The J gene is TRBJ1-2, the V gene TRBV24-1; TRBD1 aligns across 7 bases. The germline gives CDR1 KGHDR, CDR2 SFDVKD. V trimming: 5 bases; J trimming: 0 bases; junction bases outside the gene matches: 2. This CDR3 has 14 amino acids. Here the CDR3 reads CATSGGQANYGYTF. CDR3 DNA sequence: TGTGCCACCAGTGGCGGACAGGCTAACTATGGCTACACCTTC.

V usage is TRBV20-1 and J usage is TRBJ2-7, with 7 nucleotides matching TRBD2. Trimming took 2 bases from V and 3 from J; bases not matched to a gene: 7. In germline, CDR1 is DFQATT, CDR2 SNEGSKA (reference sequence). The CDR3 consists of 14 residues. CDR3 sequence (DNA): TGCAGTGCTAGAAGCGAACTAGCGAACTACGAGCAGTACTTC. Amino acids: CSARSELANYEQYF.

There are a few counts of this clonotype. This chain connects TRBV6-2 or TRBV6-3 to TRBJ1-2; the D is unclear. V was clipped by 2 bases and J by 2 bases, with 3 bases between them. The CDR3 runs to 12 residues. CDR1 and CDR2 from the germline V gene are MNHEY and SVGEGT. This CDR3 is CASSYTNYGYTF. The CDR3 coding sequence is TGTGCCAGCAGTTACACAAACTATGGCTACACCTTC.

This clonotype occurred once. The chain carries TRBV29-1 and TRBJ2-3; 8 bases are a match to TRBD1. Germline V gene lookup returns CDR1 SQVTM and CDR2 ANQGSEA. CDR3 length equals 13 residues. Trimming took 6 bases from V and 3 from J; bases not matched to a gene: 5. CDR3 coding DNA: TGCAGCGTGCAGGGGGCGCCGACAGATACGCAGTATTTT. Translating gives CSVQGAPTDTQYF.

This clonotype appeared many times. V and J are TRBV5-1 and TRBJ2-5, with 8 bases lining up with TRBD1. V shed 4 bases and J 1 base; nucleotides not matched to a gene: 3. The germline V gene encodes CDR1 SGHRS and CDR2 YFSETQ. This CDR3 has 14 residues. CDR3 nucleotide sequence: TGCGCCAGCAGCCCGGGGACAGGCCAAGAGACCCAGTACTTC. Translation gives CASSPGTGQETQYF.

This clonotype was found a few times. The chain recombines TRBV28 with TRBJ2-5; D gene ambiguous. Trimming removed 6 bases from V and 0 bases from J, with 14 bases in between. The CDR3 runs 15 residues. The V gene's germline CDR1 is MDHEN and CDR2 SYDVKM. The CDR3 reads CASSSQRLYQETQYF. The DNA for the CDR3 is TGTGCCAGCAGCTCCCAGAGGTTATACCAAGAGACCCAGTACTTC.

This clonotype turned up a few times. This rearrangement joins TRBV7-2 to TRBJ1-5; possible D gene TRBD1, 5 bases. The CDR3 length is 14 residues. The germline V and J ends were trimmed by 5 bases and 7 bases, with 15 bases remaining between them. CDR1 and CDR2 (germline): SGHTA, FQGNSA. The CDR3 bases are TGTGCCAGCAGCCCATCTGGGAGGGACCAGCCCCAGCATTTT. It codes for CASSPSGRDQPQHF.

The chain uses TRBV10-2 and TRBJ1-1, with D possibly being TRBD1 (5 bases). Germline loops: CDR1 WSHSY, CDR2 SAAADI. V was shortened by 6 bases and J by 0 bases, with 8 bases between the two germline ends. The CDR3 contains 13 residues. DNA of the CDR3: TGCGCCAGCAGCAGGGTCATGAACACTGAAGCTTTCTTT. It encodes CASSRVMNTEAFF.

This clonotype was counted at least ten times. V is TRBV9 and J is TRBJ2-5, with 11 positions matching TRBD2. This CDR3 region has 15 residues. Germline CDR1 is SGDLS and CDR2 is YYNGEE. The junction had 4 bases not matched to a gene; V was cut back by 1 base and J by 5 bases. For the CDR3, the DNA is TGTGCCAGCAGCGTATACACTAGCGGGAGTGAGACCCAGTACTTC. It translates to CASSVYTSGSETQYF.

The table lists this clonotype with many counts. The V call is TRBV5-1, the J call TRBJ1-2, with D possibly being TRBD1 (6 bases). This CDR3 contains 14 residues. Germline V lookup: CDR1 SGHRS, CDR2 YFSETQ. Trimming left V 0 bases short and J 6 bases short, with 12 bases between. The CDR3, as DNA: TGCGCCAGCAGCTTGGGAGGATCAGGGGATGGCTACACCTTC. It is translated as CASSLGGSGDGYTF.

The chain carries TRBV4-3 and TRBJ2-3; D might be TRBD1 (6 bases). Germline V CDR1 and CDR2: LGHNA, YSLEER. The CDR3 has 15 amino acids. V shed 0 bases and J shed 3 bases, with 10 bases lying between them. The chain's CDR3 is CASSQDLGGTDTQYF. The CDR3 region has the DNA TGCGCCAGCAGCCAAGATCTAGGGGGAACAGATACGCAGTATTTT.

This clonotype was seen a few times. This sequence joins TRBV4-2 and TRBJ2-1; 8 nucleotides align to TRBD1. CDR1 and CDR2 from the germline V gene are LGHNA and YNFKEQ. CDR3 length: 17 residues. With 1 base clipped from V and 5 bases from J, the junction kept 10 bases outside the gene matches. The CDR3 here is CASSQGQGTGPDNEQFF. In DNA, the CDR3 is TGTGCCAGCAGCCAAGGACAGGGGACGGGGCCCGACAATGAGCAGTTCTTC.

The gene calls are TRBV7-3 and TRBJ2-1; either TRBD1 or TRBD2 may supply D (5 bases each). Germline loops: CDR1 SGHTA, CDR2 FQGTGA. V was trimmed by 5 bases and J by 1 base, leaving 12 bases between them. CDR3 length: 15 residues. The CDR3 is CASSPGTASYNEQFF. The DNA of the CDR3 is TGTGCCAGCAGCCCTGGGACCGCTTCCTACAATGAGCAGTTCTTC.

This clonotype showed up just a few times. This chain uses TRBV29-1 with TRBJ1-1; no firm D call. The germline gives CDR1 SQVTM, CDR2 ANQGSEA. This CDR3 has 11 amino acids. Deletions cut 4 bases from V and 4 bases from J, with 7 bases between. CDR3: CSVGKFTEAFF. The CDR3 DNA follows: TGCAGCGTTGGAAAGTTCACTGAAGCTTTCTTT.

The chain is built from TRBV10-3 and TRBJ2-3, with D perhaps TRBD2 (6 bases). CDR1 ENHRY and CDR2 SYGVKD come from the germline V gene. This CDR3 region has 13 residues. Trimming cost V 7 bases and J 2 bases, with 10 bases left between them. The chain's CDR3 is CAIKGTSTDTQYF. The CDR3 DNA sequence: TGTGCCATCAAAGGGACTTCCACAGATACGCAGTATTTT.

The CDR3 region has the DNA TGCAGCGTTGTTCGGGACCAAGAGACCCAGTACTTC. Its translation is CSVVRDQETQYF. The chain has TRBV29-1 and TRBJ2-5; no clear D gene. The ends were cut back, 4 bases at V and 0 bases at J, with 6 bases in the middle. CDR1 and CDR2 from the germline V gene are SQVTM and ANQGSEA. The CDR3 has 12 residues.

This clonotype was seen a few times. The chain links TRBV18 to TRBJ2-5, with D perhaps being TRBD1 or TRBD2 (5 bases each). The V end lost 6 bases, the J end lost 7 bases, and 18 bases lay between the germline ends. The CDR3 consists of 14 residues. CDR1 is KGHSH, CDR2 LQKENI, per germline. CDR3 nucleotide sequence: TGTGCCAGCTCTCCGGGGACGTCAATTGTGACCCAGTACTTC. It yields the protein CASSPGTSIVTQYF. Full variable domain (rest looked up from reference TRBV18 and TRBJ2-5): NAGVMQNPRHLVRRRGQEARLRCSPMKGHSHVYWYRQLPEEGLKFMVYLQKENIIDESGMPKERFSAEFPKEGPSILRIQQVVRGDSAAYFCASSPGTSIVTQYFGPGTRLLVL.